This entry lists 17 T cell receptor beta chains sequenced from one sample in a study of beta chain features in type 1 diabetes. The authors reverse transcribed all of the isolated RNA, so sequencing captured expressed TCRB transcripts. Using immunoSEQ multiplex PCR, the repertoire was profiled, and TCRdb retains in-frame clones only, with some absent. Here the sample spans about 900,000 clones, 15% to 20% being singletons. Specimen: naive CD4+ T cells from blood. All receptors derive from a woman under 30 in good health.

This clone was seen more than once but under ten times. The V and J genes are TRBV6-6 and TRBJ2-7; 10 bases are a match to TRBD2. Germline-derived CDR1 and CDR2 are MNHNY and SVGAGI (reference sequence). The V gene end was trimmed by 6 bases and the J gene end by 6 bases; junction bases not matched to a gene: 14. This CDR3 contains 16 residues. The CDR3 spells CASSILGAGGPVEQYF. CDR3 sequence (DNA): TGTGCCAGCAGCATACTGGGAGCGGGAGGGCCCGTCGAGCAGTACTTC.

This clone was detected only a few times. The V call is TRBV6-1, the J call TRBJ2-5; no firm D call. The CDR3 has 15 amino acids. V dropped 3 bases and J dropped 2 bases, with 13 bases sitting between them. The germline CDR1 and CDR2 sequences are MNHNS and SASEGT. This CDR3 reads CASSDSRKQQETQYF. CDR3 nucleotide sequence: TGTGCCAGCAGTGACTCACGGAAACAGCAAGAGACCCAGTACTTC.

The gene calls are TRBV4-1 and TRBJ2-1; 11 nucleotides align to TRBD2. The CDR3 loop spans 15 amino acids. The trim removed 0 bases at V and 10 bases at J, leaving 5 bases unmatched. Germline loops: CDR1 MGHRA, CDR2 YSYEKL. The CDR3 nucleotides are TGCGCCAGCAGCCAAGAGCCTAGCGGGAGGTTAGAGCAGTTCTTC. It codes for CASSQEPSGRLEQFF.

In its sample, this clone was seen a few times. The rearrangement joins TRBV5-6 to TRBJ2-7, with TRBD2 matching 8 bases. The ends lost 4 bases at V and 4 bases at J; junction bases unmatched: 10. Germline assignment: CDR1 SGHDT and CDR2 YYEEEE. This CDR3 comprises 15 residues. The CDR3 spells CASSDGWSGSYEQYF. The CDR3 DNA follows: TGTGCCAGCAGCGACGGGTGGAGCGGGAGTTACGAGCAGTACTTC.

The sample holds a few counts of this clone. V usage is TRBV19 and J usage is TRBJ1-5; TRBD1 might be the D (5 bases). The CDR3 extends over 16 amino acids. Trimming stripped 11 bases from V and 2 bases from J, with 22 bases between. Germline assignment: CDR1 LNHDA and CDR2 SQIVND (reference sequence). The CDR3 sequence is CAGLERPEGGNQPQHF. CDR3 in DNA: TGTGCCGGACTTGAGCGGCCCGAAGGGGGCAATCAGCCCCAGCATTTT.

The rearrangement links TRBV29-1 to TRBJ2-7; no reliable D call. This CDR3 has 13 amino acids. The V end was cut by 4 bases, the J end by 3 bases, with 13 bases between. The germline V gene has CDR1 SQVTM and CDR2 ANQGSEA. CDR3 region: CSVGYLNRYEQYF. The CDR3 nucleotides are TGCAGCGTTGGTTATTTGAACCGCTACGAGCAGTACTTC.

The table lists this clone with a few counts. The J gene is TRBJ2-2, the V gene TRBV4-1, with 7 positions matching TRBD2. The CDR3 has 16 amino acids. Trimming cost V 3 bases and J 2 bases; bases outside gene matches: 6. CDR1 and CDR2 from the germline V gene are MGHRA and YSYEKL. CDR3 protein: CASSQQRTRNTGELFF. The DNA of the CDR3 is TGCGCCAGCAGCCAGCAGAGGACTAGAAACACCGGGGAGCTGTTTTTT.

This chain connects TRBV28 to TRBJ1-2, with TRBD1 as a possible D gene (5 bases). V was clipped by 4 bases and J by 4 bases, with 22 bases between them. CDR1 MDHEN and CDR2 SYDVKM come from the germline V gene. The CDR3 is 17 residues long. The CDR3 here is CASSWDGQTEVSYGYTF. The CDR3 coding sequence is TGTGCCAGCAGTTGGGACGGGCAAACAGAGGTTAGCTATGGCTACACCTTC.

The CDR3 sequence: CASSLRDSPSNEQFF. CDR3 in DNA: TGTGCCAGCAGCTTACGGGACTCCCCCTCTAATGAGCAGTTCTTC. V usage is TRBV7-9 and J usage is TRBJ2-1; a possible D gene is TRBD2 (6 bases). V lost 2 bases and J 7 bases, leaving 15 bases between the germline ends. The CDR3 has 15 amino acids. In germline, CDR1 is SEHNR, CDR2 FQNEAQ (reference sequence).

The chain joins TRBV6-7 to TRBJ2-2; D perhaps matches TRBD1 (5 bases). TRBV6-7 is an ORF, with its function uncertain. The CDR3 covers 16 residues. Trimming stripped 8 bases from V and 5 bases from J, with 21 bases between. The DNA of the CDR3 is TGTGCCAGCGCCCTCGGCCCTGCTCAGGGAACCGGGGAGCTGTTTTTT. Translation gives CASALGPAQGTGELFF.

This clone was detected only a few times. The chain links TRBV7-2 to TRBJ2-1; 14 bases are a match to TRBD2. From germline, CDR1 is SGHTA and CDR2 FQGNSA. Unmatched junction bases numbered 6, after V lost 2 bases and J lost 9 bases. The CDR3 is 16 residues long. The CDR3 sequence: CASSLMTSGRAGEQFF. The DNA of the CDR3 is TGTGCCAGCAGCTTAATGACTAGCGGGAGGGCCGGTGAGCAGTTCTTC.

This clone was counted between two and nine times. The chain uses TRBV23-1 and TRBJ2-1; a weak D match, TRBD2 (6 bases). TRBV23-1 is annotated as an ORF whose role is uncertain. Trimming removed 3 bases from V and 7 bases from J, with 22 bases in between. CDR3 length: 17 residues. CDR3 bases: TGCGCCAGCAGTCACACCGCCCGATTGGCGGGACCTAATGAGCAGTTCTTC. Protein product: CASSHTARLAGPNEQFF.

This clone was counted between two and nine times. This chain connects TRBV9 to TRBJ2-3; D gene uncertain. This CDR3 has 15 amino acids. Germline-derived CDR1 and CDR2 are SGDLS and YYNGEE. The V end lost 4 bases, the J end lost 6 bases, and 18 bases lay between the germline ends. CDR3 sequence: CASSSWLEGLDTQYF. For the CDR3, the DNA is TGTGCCAGCAGCTCCTGGCTAGAAGGGTTGGATACGCAGTATTTT. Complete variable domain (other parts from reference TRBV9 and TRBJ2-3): DSGVTQTPKHLITATGQRVTLRCSPRSGDLSVYWYQQSLDQGLQFLIQYYNGEERAKGNILERFSAQQFPDLHSELNLSSLELGDSALYFCASSSWLEGLDTQYFGPGTRLTVL.

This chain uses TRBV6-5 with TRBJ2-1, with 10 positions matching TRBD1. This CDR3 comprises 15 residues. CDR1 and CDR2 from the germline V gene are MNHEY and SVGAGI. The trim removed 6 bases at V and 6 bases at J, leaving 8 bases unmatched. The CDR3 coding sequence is TGTGCCAGCAGCCGCGGGACAGGGGTGGTCAATGAGCAGTTCTTC. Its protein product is CASSRGTGVVNEQFF.

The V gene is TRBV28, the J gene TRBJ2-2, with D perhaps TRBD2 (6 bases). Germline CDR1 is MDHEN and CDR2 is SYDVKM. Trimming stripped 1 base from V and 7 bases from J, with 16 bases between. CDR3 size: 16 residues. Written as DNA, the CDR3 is TGTGCCAGCAGTTTATATTCGGCGACTAGGAACGGGGAGCTGTTTTTT. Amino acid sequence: CASSLYSATRNGELFF.

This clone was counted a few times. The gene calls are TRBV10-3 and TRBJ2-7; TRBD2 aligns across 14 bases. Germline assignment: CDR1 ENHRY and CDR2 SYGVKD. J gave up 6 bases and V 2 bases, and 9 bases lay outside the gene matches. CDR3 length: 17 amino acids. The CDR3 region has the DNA TGTGCCATCAGTGAGAAGGGACTAGCGGGAGTATCAACCGAGCAGTACTTC. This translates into CAISEKGLAGVSTEQYF.

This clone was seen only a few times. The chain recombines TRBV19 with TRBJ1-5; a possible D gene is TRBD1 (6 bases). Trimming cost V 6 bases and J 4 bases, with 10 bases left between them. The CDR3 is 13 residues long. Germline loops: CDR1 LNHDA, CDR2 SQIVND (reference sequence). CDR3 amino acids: CASSHRENQPQHF. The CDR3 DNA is TGTGCCAGTAGCCACAGGGAAAATCAGCCCCAGCATTTT.